These T cell receptor beta chains were read from a single sample in a study of graft-versus-host responses after intestinal transplantation. Which antigens these TCRs recognize remains unknown. Using immunoSEQ multiplex PCR, the repertoire was profiled, and TCRdb retains in-frame clones only, with some absent. The sample shows fewer than 95,000 clones, about 95% of them seen only once. Here the sequenced sample was unstimulated CD4+ T cells sorted from spleen or lymph node cells, taken before transplant. These receptors came from a human donor who was the organ donor for an intestinal transplant. Each CDR3 is given with its conserved first and last residue. The D gene is left open where the match is weak. The size field is filled for only some rows; it gives once, few, many or a size class.

TRBJ1-2	.	TRBV10-2	.	TGCGCCAGCAGTGAGTCCTATGGCTACACCTTC	CASSESYGYTF
TRBJ1-2	.	TRBV28	few	TGTGCCAGCAGTTTAGCTACCCAGGCTCGGGGCTACACCTTC	CASSLATQARGYTF
TRBJ1-1	.	TRBV7-2	.	TGTGCCAGCAGCTCCAGGGGAAGAAGTGGCGCTGAAGCTTTCTTT	CASSSRGRSGAEAFF
TRBJ2-7	TRBD1	TRBV28	.	TGTGCCAGCAGACCTACCGGGACAGAAACCTACGAGCAGTACTTC	CASRPTGTETYEQYF
TRBJ1-4	.	TRBV19	.	TGTGCCAGTAGTCCCCCACAGGGTAGGCCTAATGAAAAACTGTTTTTT	CASSPPQGRPNEKLFF
TRBJ2-5	TRBD1	TRBV7-2	.	TGTGCCAGCAGCTTAGACAGGGGGAGACAAGAGACCCAGTACTTC	CASSLDRGRQETQYF
TRBJ2-6	.	TRBV11-2	.	TGTGCCAGCAGCAATTGGCGAAAGCAACAAAGTCGGGCCAACGTCCTGACTTTC	CASSNWRKQQSRANVLTF
TRBJ2-3	.	TRBV15	.	TGTGCCACCAGCGGTGGTTTCTACCTATCTAGCACAGATACGCAGTATTTT	CATSGGFYLSSTDTQYF
TRBJ1-1	TRBD1	TRBV18	.	TGTGCCAGCTCACCACCTAGACAGGGGAGAACTGAAGCTTTCTTT	CASSPPRQGRTEAFF
TRBJ2-3	.	TRBV9	.	TGTGCCAGCAGCGTAGCTAGCAGGGGCACAGATACGCAGTATTTT	CASSVASRGTDTQYF
TRBJ1-6	.	TRBV28	once	TGTGCCAGCAGTGGGTTCCGGGGGCGGGTTTCACCCCTCCACTTT	CASSGFRGRVSPLHF
TRBJ1-1	.	TRBV9	.	TGTGCCAGCAGCGTAGGCATGAACACTGAAGCTTTCTTT	CASSVGMNTEAFF
TRBJ2-3	TRBD1	TRBV10-1	.	TGCGCCAGCAGTGACAGGGGGAGCACAGATACGCAGTATTTT	CASSDRGSTDTQYF
TRBJ2-2	.	TRBV19	once	TGTGCCAGTAGAACCATAGGGCTGGGCACCGGGGAGCTGTTTTTT	CASRTIGLGTGELFF
TRBJ1-3	.	TRBV4-2	.	TGTGCCAGCAGCCAAGATCTACCGGGGGGGGGCAACACCATATATTTT	CASSQDLPGGGNTIYF
TRBJ2-3	.	TRBV7-2	.	TGTGCCAGCAGCTTAGGTGGGGGGATCCCAGATACGCAGTATTTT	CASSLGGGIPDTQYF
TRBJ2-2	TRBD2	TRBV7-6	.	TGTGCCAGCAGCCCTAGGACTAGCCCCGGGGAGCTGTTTTTT	CASSPRTSPGELFF
TRBJ1-3	.	TRBV30	.	TGTGCCTGGAGTTATGACTCGAGCTCTGGAAACACCATATATTTT	CAWSYDSSSGNTIYF
TRBJ1-1	TRBD1	TRBV5-1	.	TGCGCCAGCAGCTTGATCCAGGGGGCGGGAGATACTGAAGCTTTCTTT	CASSLIQGAGDTEAFF
TRBJ2-5	.	TRBV6-1	.	TGTGCCAGCAGTTCCCGAGGGCAGGGGAGGGAGACCCAGTACTTC	CASSSRGQGRETQYF
TRBJ1-6	.	TRBV30	once	TGTGCCTCCGGGGAAATTGGTTCACCCCTCCACTTT	CASGEIGSPLHF
TRBJ2-2	TRBD1	TRBV5-1	.	TGCGCCAGCAGCTTGAAACAGGGGGGCACCGGGGAGCTGTTTTTT	CASSLKQGGTGELFF
TRBJ1-5	TRBD1	TRBV7-8	.	TGTGCCAGCAGCTTAGGGGCGATAGAGGATACCTGGACAGGGGGCAATCAGCCCCAGCATTTT	CASSLGAIEDTWTGGNQPQHF
TRBJ1-1	TRBD1	TRBV19	once	TGTGCCAGTAGTTGGGACAGGATGACTGAAGCTTTCTTT	CASSWDRMTEAFF
TRBJ2-2	TRBD2	TRBV9	once	TGTGCCAGCAGCGCCCGGACTAGCCTCTCGAACACCGGGGAGCTGTTTTTT	CASSARTSLSNTGELFF
TRBJ2-3	TRBD2	TRBV11-1	.	TGTGCCAGCAGCTTGTGGGCGGGGGAGACAGATACGCAGTATTTT	CASSLWAGETDTQYF
TRBJ2-7	TRBD1	TRBV6-5	.	TGTGCCAGCAGTTACCTAGGGGGCAGATACGAGCAGTACTTC	CASSYLGGRYEQYF
TRBJ1-1	.	TRBV2	.	TGTGCCAGCAGGGGGACCACGAGAACTGAAGCTTTCTTT	CASRGTTRTEAFF